The rows below give T cell receptor beta chains drawn from one sample of a study of regulatory T cells in long-lasting Graves disease. TCRdb fed the multiplex PCR reads into MiXCR, producing one record per CDR3 protein. The table records approximately 540,000 distinct CDR3 sequences, around 12% of them present only once. This sample also appeared in a second study, on T cells in Graves' hyperthyroidism and ophthalmopathy.

The sequences come from peripheral blood mononuclear cells (PBMCs), collected at new diagnosis, from a patient treated with antithyroid drugs. The source is a woman under 40 with Graves disease. Each CDR3 is given with its conserved first and last residue. D genes are given only for firm matches. Size is omitted from some rows. Given values are once, few, many or a class for expanded clones.

d_gene,v_gene,abundance,j_gene,CDR3nt,CDR3aa
NA,TRBV15,few,TRBJ1-5,TGTGCCACCAGCAACGGGAGGGGGAGTCATCAGCCCCAGCATTTT,CATSNGRGSHQPQHF
TRBD1,TRBV20-1,many,TRBJ1-2,TGCAGTGCTAGAGACCTTCCGGGACAGGGTCGTAGTGGCTACACCTTC,CSARDLPGQGRSGYTF
NA,TRBV3-1,NA,TRBJ2-3,TGTGCCAGCAGTCGCCTCAGGGTTTCTTCAGATACGCAGTATTTT,CASSRLRVSSDTQYF
NA,TRBV10-3,many,TRBJ1-1,TGTGCCATCAGTGAGTCAGGCAAGGGTGAAGCTTTCTTT,CAISESGKGEAFF
TRBD2,TRBV7-3,many,TRBJ2-3,TGTGCCAGCAGCTTAGACGGGAGGGCGGGCACAGATACGCAGTATTTT,CASSLDGRAGTDTQYF
TRBD2,TRBV28,many,TRBJ2-2,TGTGCCAGCAGCACGGGACTAGCGGGAGCGAACACCGGGGAGCTGTTTTTT,CASSTGLAGANTGELFF
TRBD1,TRBV10-3,NA,TRBJ1-2,TGTGCCATCAGTGAGTCGGGACAGGGTCGCCTTCTCTATGGCTACACCTTC,CAISESGQGRLLYGYTF
TRBD1,TRBV15,NA,TRBJ2-4,TGTGCCACCAGCGGAGACAGGGGCCCGAACATTCAGTACTTC,CATSGDRGPNIQYF
TRBD2,TRBV9,NA,TRBJ2-1,TGTGCCAGCAGCGTAGGGGGACTAGCGGGGAAGGATGAGCAGTTCTTC,CASSVGGLAGKDEQFF
TRBD2,TRBV19,NA,TRBJ2-5,TGTGCCAGTAGTATAAACGGGAGGCGAAAGACCCAGTACTTC,CASSINGRRKTQYF
NA,TRBV29-1,many,TRBJ1-3,TGCAGCGTTGCAAGGGATCTCGGAAACACCATATATTTT,CSVARDLGNTIYF
NA,TRBV30,many,TRBJ1-1,TGTGCCTGGAGCGATAGATGGAACACTGAAGCTTTCTTT,CAWSDRWNTEAFF
NA,TRBV19,many,TRBJ1-1,TGTGCCAGTAGTTCTGGGGGGTATGAAGCTTTCTTT,CASSSGGYEAFF
NA,TRBV6-1,many,TRBJ1-6,TGTGCCAGCAGTCCCATGGTAGCTCCCAATTCACCCCTCCACTTT,CASSPMVAPNSPLHF
TRBD1,TRBV7-9,NA,TRBJ1-4,TGTGCCAGCAGCTCTAACAGGGGGCGGACTAATGAAAAACTGTTTTTT,CASSSNRGRTNEKLFF
TRBD2,TRBV27,few,TRBJ2-7,TGTGCCAGCAGTTACACTAGCGGCGGCTCCTACGAGCAGTACTTC,CASSYTSGGSYEQYF
NA,TRBV18,many,TRBJ1-5,TGTGCCAGCTCACCCCCGGGGCGCATTGGCAATCAGCCCCAGCATTTT,CASSPPGRIGNQPQHF
NA,TRBV25-1,many,TRBJ2-6,TGTGCCAGCAGTCCGACCCCGGGACAAATCTCTGGGGCCAACGTCCTGACTTTC,CASSPTPGQISGANVLTF
TRBD2,TRBV27,many,TRBJ2-3,TGTGCCAGCAGTTTAATTCTAGCGGGAGATTTCACAGATACGCAGTATTTT,CASSLILAGDFTDTQYF
NA,TRBV7-9,NA,TRBJ2-2,TGTGCCAGCAGCTTAGCGACGAGGACCGGGGAGCTGTTTTTT,CASSLATRTGELFF
NA,TRBV28,many,TRBJ1-5,TGTGCCAGCAGTTTGATCCGGGACTCCTTTGGGGCCCAGCATTTT,CASSLIRDSFGAQHF
NA,TRBV4-2,few,TRBJ1-2,TGTGCCAGCAGCCAAGAAGGGGGAAGAAACTATGGCTACACCTTC,CASSQEGGRNYGYTF
NA,TRBV28,many,TRBJ1-4,TGTGCCAGCAGTTTAGGGCACGAAAAACTGTTTTTT,CASSLGHEKLFF
TRBD2,TRBV28,NA,TRBJ2-7,TGTGCCAGCAGTTCCCGGGGTGCGTGGGGGGGATCCTACGAGCAGTACTTC,CASSSRGAWGGSYEQYF
NA,TRBV19,NA,TRBJ2-5,TGTGCCAGTAGTATGAGATTCCAAGAGACCCAGTACTTC,CASSMRFQETQYF
TRBD1,TRBV27,many,TRBJ2-1,TGTGCCAGCAGTCCAGACAGGGGTGCCTACAATGAGCAGTTCTTC,CASSPDRGAYNEQFF
NA,TRBV12-3/TRBV12-4,many,TRBJ1-5,TGTGCCAGCAGTCCGTACTATCAGCCCCAGCATTTT,CASSPYYQPQHF
TRBD1,TRBV7-2,many,TRBJ2-7,TGTGCCAGCGGACAGGGAGAACTTTACGAGCAGTACTTC,CASGQGELYEQYF
TRBD1,TRBV28,many,TRBJ2-7,TGTGCCAGCAGTTCATGGGACAGCTCCTACGAGCAGTACTTC,CASSSWDSSYEQYF
NA,TRBV28,many,TRBJ2-5,TGTGCCAGCATGGGGTCGCGGGGCGTAGAGACCCAGTACTTC,CASMGSRGVETQYF
NA,TRBV5-1,many,TRBJ2-7,TGCGCCAGCAGCTTGGTAGGGAAGGACGAGCAGTACTTC,CASSLVGKDEQYF
TRBD2,TRBV5-1,many,TRBJ2-7,TGTGCCAGCAGCTTAGTTCTAGCGGGAGACGAGCAGTACTTC,CASSLVLAGDEQYF
NA,TRBV19,NA,TRBJ1-5,TGTGCCAATAGTATATTCCCGGACGGGAATAGCAATCAGCCCCAGCATTTT,CANSIFPDGNSNQPQHF
NA,TRBV30,NA,TRBJ2-3,TGTGCCTGGAGTCTGGGACAAAGCACAGATACGCAGTATTTT,CAWSLGQSTDTQYF
NA,TRBV6-1,NA,TRBJ1-6,TGTGCCAGCAGTGTCGCCCGGGCCAATTCACCCCTCCACTTT,CASSVARANSPLHF
TRBD1,TRBV24-1,many,TRBJ2-1,TGTGCCACCAGAGGGACAGGTCCGAGCTCCTACAATGAGCAGTTCTTC,CATRGTGPSSYNEQFF
NA,TRBV2,many,TRBJ2-1,TGTGCCAGCAAGGTTAGCCAGACTTCCTCCTACAATGAGCAGTTCTTC,CASKVSQTSSYNEQFF
NA,TRBV19,NA,TRBJ2-7,TGTGCCAGTAGTATAACGGGGGACAGAAACTACGAGCAGTACTTC,CASSITGDRNYEQYF
NA,TRBV20-1,NA,TRBJ1-1,TGCAGTGCTATCACAGCGAACACTGAAGCTTTCTTT,CSAITANTEAFF
TRBD1,TRBV7-9,many,TRBJ1-1,TGTGCCAGCAGCTTAGCCGCGGACAGGGGAAGTCGACGAACTGAAGCTTTCTTT,CASSLAADRGSRRTEAFF
NA,TRBV12-3/TRBV12-4,many,TRBJ1-1,TGTGCCAGCAGAGTGGGACTGCCCACTGAAGCTTTCTTT,CASRVGLPTEAFF
TRBD1,TRBV20-1,many,TRBJ1-1,TGCAGTGCCCTCCGTGGACAGGGGAAAGCTTTCTTT,CSALRGQGKAFF
TRBD2,TRBV19,many,TRBJ2-1,TGTGCCAGTAGTATTGAGAGACTAGCGGGAGCCTCTGAGCAGTTCTTC,CASSIERLAGASEQFF
TRBD1,TRBV7-9,many,TRBJ2-7,TGTGCCAGCAGCTTATTACAAGACGGGACAGGGATCGAGCAGTACTTC,CASSLLQDGTGIEQYF
NA,TRBV7-3,few,TRBJ2-5,TGTGCCAGCAGCTCCGGGTGGGGGGCACGAGAGACCCAGTACTTC,CASSSGWGARETQYF
TRBD1,TRBV19,NA,TRBJ2-5,TGTACCAGTAGTCCACCCCCGGCAGGGGGCGGGAAGACCCAGTACTTC,CTSSPPPAGGGKTQYF
NA,TRBV11-2,many,TRBJ2-2,TGTGCCAGCAGCTTCGAAGTCTATCTCACCGGGGAGCTGTTTTTT,CASSFEVYLTGELFF
TRBD1,TRBV9,NA,TRBJ1-2,TGTGCCAGCAGCTTTGGACAGGAGCAATATGGCTACACCTTC,CASSFGQEQYGYTF
NA,TRBV4-2,few,TRBJ1-1,TGTGCCAGCAGCCACGGTTCTGTAAGGAACACTGAAGCTTTCTTT,CASSHGSVRNTEAFF
NA,TRBV20-1,many,TRBJ1-5,TGCAGTGCTAGAGGCCTAAGGATTGGACACTATAGCAATCAGCCCCAGCATTTT,CSARGLRIGHYSNQPQHF
TRBD1,TRBV3-1,few,TRBJ2-7,TGTGCCAGCAGCCACAGCTGGCGGGACAGGGGTCACGAGCAGTACTTC,CASSHSWRDRGHEQYF
NA,TRBV14,few,TRBJ2-1,TGTGCCAGCAGCCAAGGGGCCGCCATCCCGAATGAGCAGTTCTTC,CASSQGAAIPNEQFF